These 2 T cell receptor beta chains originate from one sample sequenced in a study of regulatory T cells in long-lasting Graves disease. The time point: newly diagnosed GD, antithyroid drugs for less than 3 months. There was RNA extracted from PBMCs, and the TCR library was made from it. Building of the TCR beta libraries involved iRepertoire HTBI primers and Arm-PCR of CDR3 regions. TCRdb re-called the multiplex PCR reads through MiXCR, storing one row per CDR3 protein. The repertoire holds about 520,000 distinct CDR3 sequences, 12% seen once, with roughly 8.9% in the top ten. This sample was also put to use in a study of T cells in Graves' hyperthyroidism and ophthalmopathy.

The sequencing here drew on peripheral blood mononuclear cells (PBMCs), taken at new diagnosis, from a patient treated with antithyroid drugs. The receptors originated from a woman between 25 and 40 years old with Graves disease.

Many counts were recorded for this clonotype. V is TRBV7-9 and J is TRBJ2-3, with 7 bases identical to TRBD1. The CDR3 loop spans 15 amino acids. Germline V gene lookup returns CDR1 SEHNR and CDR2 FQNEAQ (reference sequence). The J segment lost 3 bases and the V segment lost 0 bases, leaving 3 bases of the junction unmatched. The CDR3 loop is CASSLAQGSTDTQYF. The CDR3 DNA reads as TGTGCCAGCAGCTTAGCACAGGGGTCGACAGATACGCAGTATTTT.

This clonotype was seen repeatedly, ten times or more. The CDR3 coding sequence is TGTGCCAGCAGTTCATCGACAAAGGGTAATGAAAAACTGTTTTTT. This codes for CASSSSTKGNEKLFF. The gene calls are TRBV28 and TRBJ1-4; D is undetermined. CDR1 and CDR2 from the germline V gene are MDHEN and SYDVKM. V lost 4 bases and J lost 4, with 13 bases in between. This CDR3 spans 15 amino acids.